The clone carrying this TCR beta chain came up a few times. Its target is unknown. TCRdb fed the 5' RACE reads into MiXCR, producing one record per CDR3 protein. The sample shows 690,000 or so distinct CDR3 sequences, 5.5% to 7.5% of them seen only once. The CDR3 is 16 amino acids. The V segment lost 3 bases and the J segment 4 bases; nucleotides outside the gene matches: 3. Germline V gene data show CDR1 as ENHRY and CDR2 as SYGVKD. The data originate from a study of identical twins. Broader study findings: The models gave estimates that fell short of the out-of-frame TCR alpha sharing seen in monozygotic twins. Invariant MAIT and iNKT cells could partly confound zero-insertion analyses.

Sequencing used naive T cells sorted from blood. This receptor was taken from a man younger than 35 in good health. The chain couples TRBV10-3 to TRBJ2-3; 14 nucleotides line up with TRBD2. Here the CDR3 reads CAISDGTSGSADTQYF. DNA of the CDR3: TGTGCCATCAGTGACGGGACTAGCGGGAGTGCAGATACGCAGTATTTT.